This T cell receptor beta chain derives from a study of response to subunit inactivated influenza vaccine. Study observations and caveats: Researchers suggested that each seasonal influenza vaccination recruits few new T cells.

This clonotype has more than one count but fewer than ten. Its specificity is unknown. TCRdb recomputed calls from the RT-PCR reads with MiXCR, one row per CDR3 protein. The sample holds approximately 200,000 distinct CDR3 sequences, approximately 15% seen once. J was trimmed by 3 bases and V by 5 bases; bases with no gene match: 10. Germline V lookup: CDR1 SGHKS, CDR2 YYEKEE (reference sequence). The CDR3 is 15 residues long. This sample comprised CD8+ T cells sorted from PBMCs, obtained around 5 days after vaccination. This TCR derives from a man aged 50-59 years who received an inactivated influenza vaccine. This chain joins TRBV5-5 and TRBJ2-7, with 8 bases that match TRBD2. The CDR3 here is CASRRELAGSYEQYF. The CDR3 nucleotides read TGTGCCAGCAGGAGGGAGTTAGCGGGGAGCTACGAGCAGTACTTC.